These 32 T cell receptor beta chains originate from one sample sequenced in a study of T cell repertoires in cytomegalovirus infection. These receptors lack a known antigen. TCRdb called the reads again in MiXCR, with one record for every CDR3 protein. The sample records hundreds of thousands of distinct CDR3 sequences, around 30% being singletons. The sample here was cultured PBMCs, taken from culture after CMV antigen stimulation. The receptors here all came from a human donor in good health (CMV status not recorded). Some clones in this sample may be carry-over from other donors' samples.

The V gene is TRBV7-9, the J gene TRBJ1-6, with D possibly being TRBD1 (5 bases). Germline-derived CDR1 and CDR2 are SEHNR and FQNEAQ (reference sequence). The CDR3 has 13 residues. Trimming removed 7 bases at V and 14 bases at J, with 18 bases between. The CDR3 DNA follows: TGTGCCAGCACCCTATCCGGGGGGTCAACCCTCCACTTT. It is translated as CASTLSGGSTLHF.

The chain combines TRBV29-1 with TRBJ2-7; D might be TRBD2 (5 bases). V was clipped by 1 base and J by 4 bases, with 14 bases between them. The CDR3 is 14 residues long. Germline V gene sequence: CDR1 SQVTM, CDR2 ANQGSEA. CDR3 coding DNA: TGCAGCGTTGAAGTAACGGGATCTACGTACGAGCAGTACTTC. This translates into CSVEVTGSTYEQYF.

The V and J genes are TRBV7-9 and TRBJ2-5; 15 positions agree with TRBD2. V was clipped by 3 bases and J by 4 bases; unmatched bases: 6. The CDR3 covers 17 residues. CDR1 and CDR2 from the germline V gene are SEHNR and FQNEAQ (reference sequence). The CDR3 loop reads CASSLSPGLAGGETQYF. In nucleotides, the CDR3 is TGTGCCAGCAGCTTGAGCCCGGGACTAGCGGGGGGAGAGACCCAGTACTTC. Combining the CDR3 with reference TRBV7-9 and TRBJ2-5 gives the whole variable domain DTGVSQNPRHKITKRGQNVTFRCDPISEHNRLYWYRQTLGQGPEFLTYFQNEAQLEKSRLLSDRFSAERPKGSFSTLEIQRTEQGDSAMYLCASSLSPGLAGGETQYFGPGTRLLVL.

This clonotype was counted a few times. The V gene is TRBV2, the J gene TRBJ2-1; TRBD2 aligns across 8 bases. J was trimmed by 15 bases and V by 0 bases; bases with no gene match: 7. The CDR3 extends over 13 amino acids. Germline CDR1 is SNHLY and CDR2 is FYNNEI. CDR3 amino acids: CASSEARASGRFF. CDR3 coding DNA: TGTGCCAGCAGTGAAGCTCGGGCTAGCGGGCGGTTCTTC.

This clonotype was detected only a few times. The chain couples TRBV5-1 to TRBJ2-1; TRBD2 matches at 9 bases. This CDR3 spans 15 amino acids. From germline, CDR1 is SGHRS and CDR2 YFSETQ. Trimming at V came to 2 bases and at J to 10 bases, leaving 10 bases not matched to a gene. The CDR3, as DNA: TGCGCCAGCAGCTTCCAAGGGACTAGCTCAGGGGAGCAGTTCTTC. This translates into CASSFQGTSSGEQFF. Full variable domain (remainder filled in from reference TRBV5-1 and TRBJ2-1): KAGVTQTPRYLIKTRGQQVTLSCSPISGHRSVSWYQQTPGQGLQFLFEYFSETQRNKGNFPGRFSGRQFSNSRSEMNVSTLELGDSALYLCASSFQGTSSGEQFFGPGTRLTVL.

The CDR3 region has the DNA TGTGCCAGCTCTAGCTCGGGACAGGATTTGTTCTACGAGCAGTACTTC. It yields the protein CASSSSGQDLFYEQYF. The chain employs TRBV6-5 and TRBJ2-7; TRBD1 aligns across 8 bases. Trimming removed 8 bases from V and 3 bases from J; junction bases left unmatched: 15. The CDR3 sequence is 16 residues long. CDR1 is MNHEY and CDR2 is SVGAGI in the germline V gene.

The chain links TRBV20-1 to TRBJ2-7; D is uncertain. CDR3 size: 12 residues. Germline CDR1 and CDR2: DFQATT and SNEGSKA (reference sequence). The V and J ends lost 3 bases and 2 bases respectively, with 8 bases between them. This CDR3 reads CSASSTAYEQYF. The CDR3 nucleotides read TGCAGTGCTAGTTCCACAGCCTACGAGCAGTACTTC.

This chain joins TRBV7-8 and TRBJ2-3; 11 bases agree with TRBD2. V lost 4 bases and J lost 4; bases outside the gene matches: 10. The V gene's germline CDR1 is SGHVS and CDR2 FQNEAQ. The CDR3 consists of 17 residues. In DNA, the CDR3 is TGTGCCAGCAGCTCAGGTAGCGGGAGGGAGATGGCAGATACGCAGTATTTT. This encodes CASSSGSGREMADTQYF.

The chain couples TRBV6-2 or TRBV6-3 to TRBJ2-2; a weak D match, TRBD2 (5 bases). Germline lookup yields CDR1 MNHEY and CDR2 SVGEGT. There are 13 residues in the CDR3. The germline V and J ends were trimmed by 6 bases and 7 bases, with 12 bases remaining between them. In DNA form, the CDR3 reads TGTGCCAGCAGGGGAGATGGTGGCGGGGAGCTGTTTTTT. This encodes CASRGDGGGELFF.

The gene calls are TRBV19 and TRBJ2-2, with 8 bases aligning to TRBD2. V shed 6 bases, J shed 4 bases, and the junction held 10 bases outside the gene matches. CDR3 length equals 16 residues. Germline CDR1 reads LNHDA; CDR2 reads SQIVND (reference sequence). The CDR3, as DNA: TGTGCCAGTAGCCATTTCAGCGGGGGCCCCACCGGGGAGCTGTTTTTT. It yields the protein CASSHFSGGPTGELFF. Full variable domain (missing parts from reference TRBV19 and TRBJ2-2): DGGITQSPKYLFRKEGQNVTLSCEQNLNHDAMYWYRQDPGQGLRLIYYSQIVNDFQKGDIAEGYSVSREKKESFPLTVTSAQKNPTAFYLCASSHFSGGPTGELFFGEGSRLTVL.

This chain uses TRBV7-8 with TRBJ2-7, with D tentatively TRBD1 (7 bases). There are 14 residues in the CDR3. Between the trimmed V and J ends, which lost 6 bases and 3 bases, there was a span of 15 bases. CDR1 and CDR2 (germline): SGHVS, FQNEAQ. In DNA form, the CDR3 reads TGTGCCAGCAGACACACCAGGGGGGACTACGAGCAGTACTTC. It encodes CASRHTRGDYEQYF. The variable domain in full, with the rest retrieved from reference TRBV7-8 and TRBJ2-7, is GAGVSQSPRYKVAKRGQDVALRCDPISGHVSLFWYQQALGQGPEFLTYFQNEAQLDKSGLPSDRFFAERPEGSVSTLKIQRTQQEDSAVYLCASRHTRGDYEQYFGPGTRLTVT.

This chain connects TRBV6-5 to TRBJ1-4; D call uncertain. V was pared by 2 bases and J by 6 bases, with 10 bases between. CDR1 is MNHEY, CDR2 SVGAGI, per germline. The CDR3 totals 14 residues. The DNA for the CDR3 is TGTGCCAGCAGTTACACACCGTCCCATGAAAAACTGTTTTTT. As protein: CASSYTPSHEKLFF.

The V gene is TRBV4-2, the J gene TRBJ1-6, with D perhaps TRBD1 (5 bases). This CDR3 is 17 amino acids long. Germline CDR1 LGHNA, CDR2 YNFKEQ. V dropped 1 base and J dropped 0 bases, with 10 bases sitting between them. CDR3 nucleotides: TGTGCCAGCAGCCAAGGGACATTGAGCTCCTATAATTCACCCCTCCACTTT. As protein: CASSQGTLSSYNSPLHF.

This clonotype was counted between two and nine times. V and J are TRBV5-1 and TRBJ1-5, with TRBD1 matching 7 bases. This CDR3 region has 14 residues. Trimming removed 4 bases from V and 3 bases from J; junction bases left unmatched: 4. The germline V gene has CDR1 SGHRS and CDR2 YFSETQ. CDR3 sequence (DNA): TGCGCCAGCAGCATCGGACAGGTCAATCAGCCCCAGCATTTT. As protein: CASSIGQVNQPQHF. The variable domain in full, with the rest retrieved from reference TRBV5-1 and TRBJ1-5, is KAGVTQTPRYLIKTRGQQVTLSCSPISGHRSVSWYQQTPGQGLQFLFEYFSETQRNKGNFPGRFSGRQFSNSRSEMNVSTLELGDSALYLCASSIGQVNQPQHFGDGTRLSIL.

J is TRBJ1-2 and V is TRBV7-2, with 10 bases that match TRBD1. Per the germline V gene, CDR1 is SGHTA and CDR2 is FQGNSA. V shed 5 bases and J 4 bases; nucleotides not matched to a gene: 10. This CDR3 is 16 amino acids long. The CDR3 region has the DNA TGTGCCAGCAGCCCCCGGGACAGGGGTTGGGGCTATGGCTACACCTTC. Protein sequence: CASSPRDRGWGYGYTF.

This clonotype turned up a few times. The chain joins TRBV12-3 or TRBV12-4 to TRBJ2-1, with 11 nucleotides matching TRBD2. The CDR3 loop spans 16 amino acids. V lost 3 bases, J lost 5 bases, and 6 bases stayed unmatched. CDR3 coding DNA: TGTGCCAGCAGTTTTACTAGCGGGGGCGAGAACAATGAGCAGTTCTTC. It is translated as CASSFTSGGENNEQFF.

This rearrangement joins TRBV4-1 to TRBJ1-1, with a possible D match to TRBD1 (5 bases). This CDR3 has 18 amino acids. V lost 2 bases and J 5 bases, leaving 24 bases between the germline ends. Germline assignment: CDR1 MGHRA and CDR2 YSYEKL. The CDR3 nucleotides read TGCGCCAGCAGCCAAAGAGCAGCGACAGTATCAACGGGGACTGAAGCTTTCTTT. This translates into CASSQRAATVSTGTEAFF.

The V and J genes are TRBV6-5 and TRBJ2-3, with no clear D. This CDR3 contains 13 residues. CDR1 and CDR2 (germline): MNHEY, SVGAGI. The V end was cut by 6 bases, the J end by 0 bases, with 7 bases between. The CDR3 DNA reads TGTGCCAGCAGCGATCTTAGCACAGATACGCAGTATTTT. Protein product: CASSDLSTDTQYF.

This chain links TRBV20-1 with TRBJ1-1; 9 bases match TRBD1. Germline V gives CDR1 DFQATT, CDR2 SNEGSKA (reference sequence). This CDR3 has 17 residues. With 4 bases clipped from V and 4 bases from J, the junction kept 16 bases outside the gene matches. CDR3 DNA: TGCAGTGCTACCGGGACAGGGCTTCAAGGGCAGGGCACTGAAGCTTTCTTT. As protein: CSATGTGLQGQGTEAFF.

The rearrangement uses TRBV2 and TRBJ2-1; D is perhaps TRBD2 (6 bases). CDR1 SNHLY and CDR2 FYNNEI come from the germline V gene. The CDR3 is made up of 14 amino acids. The V and J ends lost 11 bases and 7 bases respectively, with 21 bases between them. The CDR3 region has the DNA TGTGCCGGCACCGGGAGCCTAACGGGGAATGAGCAGTTCTTC. Its protein product is CAGTGSLTGNEQFF.

This clonotype was seen only a few times. The rearrangement links TRBV7-2 to TRBJ1-5, with D perhaps TRBD1 (5 bases). CDR3 size: 13 residues. Trimming left V 5 bases short and J 8 bases short, with 13 bases between. CDR1 and CDR2 (germline): SGHTA, FQGNSA. The CDR3 sequence: CASSPHSGKPQHF. The CDR3 bases are TGTGCCAGCAGCCCCCACTCAGGGAAGCCCCAGCATTTT. Looking up the rest from reference TRBV7-2 and TRBJ1-5 gives the full variable domain: GAGVSQSPSNKVTEKGKDVELRCDPISGHTALYWYRQSLGQGLEFLIYFQGNSAPDKSGLPSDRFSAERTGGSVSTLTIQRTQQEDSAVYLCASSPHSGKPQHFGDGTRLSIL.

This clonotype was observed a few times. This rearrangement joins TRBV11-2 to TRBJ2-1; possibly TRBD1 for D (5 bases). This CDR3 is 12 amino acids long. Germline CDR1 is SGHAT and CDR2 is FQNNGV. Trimming pared 3 bases from V and 9 bases from J, leaving 9 bases between. The CDR3 is CASSLGPGEQFF. DNA for the CDR3: TGTGCCAGCAGCTTGGGGCCCGGTGAGCAGTTCTTC.

CDR3 nucleotides: TGTGCCAGCAGTTCGGGGGCCATCCTAGGGACCCAGTACTTC. Residues: CASSSGAILGTQYF. The J gene is TRBJ2-5, the V gene TRBV12-3 or TRBV12-4; D is tentatively TRBD1 or TRBD2 (6 bases each). CDR3 size: 14 residues. Trimming took 4 bases from V and 7 from J, leaving 16 bases between them.

This sequence joins TRBV6-5 and TRBJ2-7; a possible D gene is TRBD2 (6 bases). V gave up 6 bases and J gave up 7 bases, with 10 bases separating them. The CDR3 covers 11 residues. The germline V gene has CDR1 MNHEY and CDR2 SVGAGI. The CDR3 sequence: CASRDGSEQYF. DNA for the CDR3: TGTGCCAGCAGGGACGGGAGTGAGCAGTACTTC.

This clonotype has ten or more counts. V gene TRBV7-2 combines with J gene TRBJ2-7; 8 nucleotides line up with TRBD1. V shed 5 bases and J 3 bases; nucleotides not matched to a gene: 6. CDR1 SGHTA and CDR2 FQGNSA come from the germline V gene. This CDR3 has 14 amino acids. The CDR3 DNA reads as TGTGCCAGCAGCCGAACCGGGACAGGCTACGAGCAGTACTTC. Protein: CASSRTGTGYEQYF.

This clonotype was detected only a few times. The chain joins TRBV6-6 to TRBJ2-3, with TRBD2 matching over 8 bases. J gave up 1 base and V 7 bases, and 4 bases lay outside the gene matches. This CDR3 has 14 amino acids. Germline CDR1 and CDR2: MNHNY and SVGAGI (reference sequence). CDR3 nucleotides: TGTGCCAGCACTGAGCGGGAGCGCACAGATACGCAGTATTTT. This codes for CASTERERTDTQYF.

The gene calls are TRBV5-1 and TRBJ2-5; TRBD1 matches 10 bases. Germline V lookup: CDR1 SGHRS, CDR2 YFSETQ. V was clipped by 4 bases and J by 5 bases; unmatched bases: 11. The CDR3 covers 16 residues. CDR3 region: CASSPQGTGAGETQYF. In DNA, the CDR3 is TGCGCCAGCAGCCCACAGGGGACAGGGGCCGGTGAGACCCAGTACTTC. The whole variable domain, remainder taken from reference TRBV5-1 and TRBJ2-5, is KAGVTQTPRYLIKTRGQQVTLSCSPISGHRSVSWYQQTPGQGLQFLFEYFSETQRNKGNFPGRFSGRQFSNSRSEMNVSTLELGDSALYLCASSPQGTGAGETQYFGPGTRLLVL.

The V call is TRBV12-3 or TRBV12-4, the J call TRBJ2-3; weak D call: TRBD2 (7 bases). CDR3 length equals 16 residues. V gave up 7 bases and J gave up 2 bases, with 19 bases separating them. The CDR3: CASNRGGAYPTDTQYF. Here the CDR3 DNA reads TGTGCCAGCAATAGGGGGGGGGCTTATCCCACAGATACGCAGTATTTT.

CDR3 protein: CASSPGGRIHEQYF. The DNA of the CDR3 is TGTGCCAGCTCCCCGGGTGGAAGGATCCACGAGCAGTACTTC. V is TRBV7-2 and J is TRBJ2-7; D is unclear. The ends were cut back, 8 bases at V and 5 bases at J, with 19 bases in the middle. The CDR3 spans 14 residues. Germline-derived CDR1 and CDR2 are SGHTA and FQGNSA.

This clonotype was counted a few times. The V call is TRBV5-6, the J call TRBJ2-1; perhaps TRBD1 as D (7 bases). This CDR3 has 17 residues. V dropped 0 bases and J dropped 6 bases, with 19 bases sitting between them. Looked up from germline, CDR1 is SGHDT and CDR2 is YYEEEE. The DNA of the CDR3 is TGTGCCAGCAGCTTGGGTACAGGGGAGGTGGATGGCAATGAGCAGTTCTTC. Encoded protein: CASSLGTGEVDGNEQFF. The whole variable domain, remainder taken from reference TRBV5-6 and TRBJ2-1, is DAGVTQSPTHLIKTRGQQVTLRCSPKSGHDTVSWYQQALGQGPQFIFQYYEEEERQRGNFPDRFSGHQFPNYSSELNVNALLLGDSALYLCASSLGTGEVDGNEQFFGPGTRLTVL.

This clonotype turned up a few times. The chain links TRBV4-1 to TRBJ2-5; 10 bases fit TRBD1. With 4 bases clipped from V and 1 base from J, the junction kept 3 bases outside the gene matches. The germline CDR1 and CDR2 sequences are MGHRA and YSYEKL. This CDR3 spans 15 amino acids. The CDR3 coding sequence is TGCGCCAGCAGCCTGGGACAGGGGATCCAAGAGACCCAGTACTTC. It encodes CASSLGQGIQETQYF.

The V and J genes are TRBV12-3 or TRBV12-4 and TRBJ2-7; a possible D gene is TRBD2 (5 bases). Between the trimmed V and J ends, which lost 5 bases and 3 bases, there was a span of 17 bases. The CDR3 loop spans 15 amino acids. DNA for the CDR3: TGTGCCAGCAGTCCGGGCTGGGAGAACGACTACGAGCAGTACTTC. This encodes CASSPGWENDYEQYF.